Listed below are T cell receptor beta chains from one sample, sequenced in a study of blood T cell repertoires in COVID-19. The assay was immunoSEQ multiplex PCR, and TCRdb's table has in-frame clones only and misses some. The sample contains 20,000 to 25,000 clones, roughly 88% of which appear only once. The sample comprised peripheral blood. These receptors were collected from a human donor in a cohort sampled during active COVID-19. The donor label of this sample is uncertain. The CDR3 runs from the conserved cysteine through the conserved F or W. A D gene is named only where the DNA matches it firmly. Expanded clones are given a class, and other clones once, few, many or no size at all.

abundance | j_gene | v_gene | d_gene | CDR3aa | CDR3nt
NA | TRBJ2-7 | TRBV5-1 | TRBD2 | CASSQGLAETYEQYF | TGCGCCAGCAGCCAAGGACTAGCTGAAACCTACGAGCAGTACTTC
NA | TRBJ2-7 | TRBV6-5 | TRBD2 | CASSPIAGGVYEQYF | TGTGCCAGCAGTCCCATAGCGGGAGGGGTCTACGAGCAGTACTTC
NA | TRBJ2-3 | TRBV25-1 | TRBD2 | CASSEGASGRSDTQYF | TGTGCCAGCAGTGAAGGGGCTAGCGGGAGATCAGATACGCAGTATTTT
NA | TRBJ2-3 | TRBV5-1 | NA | CASSLPTGSTDTQYF | TGCGCCAGCAGCTTGCCCACCGGTAGCACAGATACGCAGTATTTT
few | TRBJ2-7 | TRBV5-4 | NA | CASSVTSNEQYF | TGTGCCAGCAGCGTAACTAGCAACGAGCAGTACTTC
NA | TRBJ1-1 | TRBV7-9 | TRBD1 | CASSLQGATEAFF | TGTGCCAGCAGCTTACAGGGGGCTACTGAAGCTTTCTTT
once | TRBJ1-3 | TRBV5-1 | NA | CASSPTVSSGNTIYF | TGCGCCAGCAGCCCGACAGTGAGCTCTGGAAACACCATATATTTT
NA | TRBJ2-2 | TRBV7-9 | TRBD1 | CASTTGVQGGELFF | TGTGCCAGCACCACAGGGGTTCAAGGCGGGGAGCTGTTTTTT
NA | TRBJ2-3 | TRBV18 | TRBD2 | CASSPSGRTDTQYF | TGTGCCAGCTCTCCCAGCGGGAGGACAGATACGCAGTATTTT
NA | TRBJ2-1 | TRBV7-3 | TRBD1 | CASSSGGTGNEQFF | TGTGCCAGCAGCTCCGGTGGGACAGGGAATGAGCAGTTCTTC
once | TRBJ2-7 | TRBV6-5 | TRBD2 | CASRGLAGHEQYF | TGTGCCAGCAGGGGACTAGCGGGGCACGAGCAGTACTTC
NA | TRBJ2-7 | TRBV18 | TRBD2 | CASSELAGEDEQYF | TGTGCCAGCTCCGAATTAGCGGGAGAGGACGAGCAGTACTTC
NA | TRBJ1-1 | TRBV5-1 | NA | CASSLVGQNTEAFF | TGCGCCAGCAGCTTGGTAGGACAGAACACTGAAGCTTTCTTT
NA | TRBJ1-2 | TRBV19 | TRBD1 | CASSISRRGYGYTF | TGTGCCAGTAGTATCAGTCGCAGGGGGTATGGCTACACCTTC
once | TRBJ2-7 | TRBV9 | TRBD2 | CASSREGGGYEQYF | TGTGCCAGCAGCAGGGAGGGAGGTGGGTACGAGCAGTACTTC
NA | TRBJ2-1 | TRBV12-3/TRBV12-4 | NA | CASSSSLSDEQFF | TGTGCCAGCAGTTCCTCCTTGAGCGATGAGCAGTTCTTC
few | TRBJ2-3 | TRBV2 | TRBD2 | CASSGAAGVADTQYF | TGTGCCAGCAGTGGAGCAGCGGGAGTAGCAGATACGCAGTATTTT
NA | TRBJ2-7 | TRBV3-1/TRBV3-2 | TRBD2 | CASSQRTSGRVEQYF | TGTGCCAGCAGCCAACGGACTAGCGGGAGAGTCGAGCAGTACTTC
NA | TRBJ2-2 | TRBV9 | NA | CASSVDSYTGELFF | TGTGCCAGCAGCGTAGACTCCTACACCGGGGAGCTGTTTTTT
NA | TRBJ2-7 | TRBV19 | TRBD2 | CATRQAGEVQYF | TGTGCCACTAGGCAAGCGGGAGAGGTGCAGTACTTC
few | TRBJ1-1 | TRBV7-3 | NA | CASSLAPNTEAFF | TGTGCCAGCAGCCTGGCCCCGAACACTGAAGCTTTCTTT
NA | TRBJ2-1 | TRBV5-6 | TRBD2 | CASSLTGGPSSYNEQFF | TGTGCCAGCAGCCTTACGGGGGGGCCGAGCTCCTACAATGAGCAGTTCTTC
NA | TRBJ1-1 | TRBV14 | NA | CASSQDSWSDTEAFF | TGTGCCAGCAGCCAAGATTCTTGGTCGGACACTGAAGCTTTCTTT
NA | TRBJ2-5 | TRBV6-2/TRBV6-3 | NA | CASSYAETNHGETQYF | TGTGCCAGCAGTTACGCGGAAACGAACCATGGGGAGACCCAGTACTTC
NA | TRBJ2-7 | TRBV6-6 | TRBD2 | CASSYPPLGREREQYF | TGTGCCAGCAGTTACCCACCTTTAGGGCGGGAGAGGGAGCAGTACTTC
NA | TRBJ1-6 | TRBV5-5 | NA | CASSREGRRSSYNSPLHF | TGTGCCAGCAGCCGGGAAGGCAGGAGGAGCTCCTATAATTCACCCCTCCACTTT
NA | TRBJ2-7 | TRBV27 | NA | CASRTETETYEQYF | TGTGCCAGCAGAACAGAGACAGAAACCTACGAGCAGTACTTC
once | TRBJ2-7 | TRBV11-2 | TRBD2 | CASSLSASGILYEQYF | TGTGCCAGCAGCTTATCGGCTAGCGGGATTCTCTACGAGCAGTACTTC
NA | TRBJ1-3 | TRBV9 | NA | CASSGTGQVGNTIYF | TGTGCCAGCAGCGGAACAGGGCAGGTTGGAAACACCATATATTTT
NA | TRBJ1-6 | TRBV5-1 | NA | CASSLGVAGDGSPLHF | TGCGCCAGCAGCTTGGGGGTCGCAGGGGACGGATCACCCCTCCACTTT
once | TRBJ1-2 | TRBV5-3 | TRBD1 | CARSSTPGQGAFNYGYTF | TGTGCCAGAAGCTCCACCCCGGGACAGGGGGCGTTTAACTATGGCTACACCTTC
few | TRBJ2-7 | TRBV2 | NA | CATGPSSYEQYF | TGTGCCACAGGGCCTTCCTCCTACGAGCAGTACTTC
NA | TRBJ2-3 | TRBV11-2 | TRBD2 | CASSLDSGRADTQYF | TGTGCCAGCAGCTTAGATAGCGGGAGAGCAGATACGCAGTATTTT
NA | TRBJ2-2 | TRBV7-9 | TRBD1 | CASSLEGASGELFF | TGTGCCAGCAGCTTAGAGGGGGCGTCCGGGGAGCTGTTTTTT
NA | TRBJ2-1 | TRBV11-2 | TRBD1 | CASSQRTGTHNEQFF | TGTGCCAGCAGCCAACGGACAGGGACCCACAATGAGCAGTTCTTC
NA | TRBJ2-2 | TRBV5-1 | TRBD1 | CASSRARTGGWSAGELFF | TGCGCCAGCAGCCGCGCCAGGACAGGGGGCTGGTCCGCCGGGGAGCTGTTTTTT
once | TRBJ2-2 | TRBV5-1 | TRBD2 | CASSRLAYTGELFF | TGCGCCAGCAGCCGACTAGCGTACACCGGGGAGCTGTTTTTT
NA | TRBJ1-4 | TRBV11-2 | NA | CASSPKIGGRGEKLFF | TGTGCCAGCAGCCCAAAAATCGGGGGACGCGGTGAAAAACTGTTTTTT
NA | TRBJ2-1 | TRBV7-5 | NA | CVRSLGGRVPPGNEQFF | TGTGTCAGAAGCTTAGGGGGCCGGGTTCCCCCTGGCAATGAGCAGTTCTTC
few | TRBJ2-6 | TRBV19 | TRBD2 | CASSISALAGGVTGANVLTF | TGTGCCAGTAGTATATCGGCCCTAGCGGGAGGGGTCACCGGGGCCAACGTCCTGACTTTC
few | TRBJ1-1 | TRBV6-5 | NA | CASSYSTPGRGPAFF | TGTGCCAGCAGTTACTCGACGCCGGGAAGAGGTCCAGCTTTCTTT
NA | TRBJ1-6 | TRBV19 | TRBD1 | CASSIEINRGRNSPLHF | TGTGCCAGTAGTATAGAAATCAACAGGGGGCGGAATTCACCCCTCCACTTT
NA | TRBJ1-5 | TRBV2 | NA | CASSEGRIASNQPQHF | TGTGCCAGCAGTGAAGGTAGGATAGCAAGCAATCAGCCCCAGCATTTT
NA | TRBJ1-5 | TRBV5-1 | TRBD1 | CASSLQGGGQPQHF | TGCGCCAGCAGCTTGCAAGGGGGCGGTCAGCCCCAGCATTTT
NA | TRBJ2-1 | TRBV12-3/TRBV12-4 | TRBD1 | CASSPPGQSLGFF | TGTGCCAGCAGTCCCCCGGGACAGTCGTTAGGGTTCTTC
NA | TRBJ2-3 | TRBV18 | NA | CASSPQSSTDTQYF | TGTGCCAGCTCACCGCAGTCGAGCACAGATACGCAGTATTTT
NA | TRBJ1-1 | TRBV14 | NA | CASSQVTGGDKAFF | TGTGCCAGCAGCCAAGTTACGGGGGGGGACAAAGCTTTCTTT
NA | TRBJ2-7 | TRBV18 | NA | CASSPSENSYEQYF | TGTGCCAGCTCACCGTCGGAGAACTCCTACGAGCAGTACTTC
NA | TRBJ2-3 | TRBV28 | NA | CASRHRELSDTQYF | TGTGCCAGCAGGCACAGGGAATTGTCAGATACGCAGTATTTT